The T cell receptor beta chain described here comes from a study of OX40 agonist ivuxolimab in advanced cancers. The table came from immunoSEQ multiplex PCR; TCRdb's copy has only in-frame clones and leaves some out. Of about 62,000 clones in the sample, almost 85% were seen once. The CDR3 covers 17 residues. V lost 2 bases, J lost 2 bases, and 16 bases lay in between. The V gene's germline CDR1 is SGHRS and CDR2 YFSETQ. The sample here was CD4+ or CD8+ T cells sorted from blood, taken in a trial of the OX40 agonist ivuxolimab. The V call is TRBV5-1, the J call TRBJ2-2; a weak D match, TRBD1 (6 bases). The sequence derives from an adult with an advanced solid tumor such as melanoma, head and neck, liver or kidney cancer. The CDR3 DNA sequence: TGCGCCAGCAGCTTCAACCCTCCGGGACAAAACACCGGGGAGCTGTTTTTT. Translating gives CASSFNPPGQNTGELFF. The variable domain in full, with the rest retrieved from reference TRBV5-1 and TRBJ2-2, is KAGVTQTPRYLIKTRGQQVTLSCSPISGHRSVSWYQQTPGQGLQFLFEYFSETQRNKGNFPGRFSGRQFSNSRSEMNVSTLELGDSALYLCASSFNPPGQNTGELFFGEGSRLTVL.